This T cell receptor beta chain was documented in a study of cytotoxic CD8 clonotypes in ibrutinib-treated CLL. Study as a whole: A mean of around 260,000 productive templates and just under 95,000 productive rearrangements was obtained per sample. Study observations and caveats: Few clonotypes were public, and these shrank or held steady under treatment.

This table comes from immunoSEQ multiplex PCR, and its TCRdb copy is limited to in-frame clones, with some not included. The data contain around 300,000 clones, roughly 79% of them seen just once; the ten biggest clones take up over 6.5%. Of note for this clone: The antigen is not known.

V lost 6 bases and J 10 bases, leaving 13 bases between the germline ends. The CDR3 has 11 residues. CDR1 is DFQATT and CDR2 is SNEGSKA in the germline V gene (reference sequence). The source was PBMCs, collected before ibrutinib treatment. The source of this sequence is a human donor with chronic lymphocytic leukemia. The rearrangement links TRBV20-1 to TRBJ2-1; D gene uncertain. CDR3 coding DNA: TGCAGTGCCGCCGCGGTTATGGAGCAGTTCTTC. It codes for CSAAAVMEQFF.